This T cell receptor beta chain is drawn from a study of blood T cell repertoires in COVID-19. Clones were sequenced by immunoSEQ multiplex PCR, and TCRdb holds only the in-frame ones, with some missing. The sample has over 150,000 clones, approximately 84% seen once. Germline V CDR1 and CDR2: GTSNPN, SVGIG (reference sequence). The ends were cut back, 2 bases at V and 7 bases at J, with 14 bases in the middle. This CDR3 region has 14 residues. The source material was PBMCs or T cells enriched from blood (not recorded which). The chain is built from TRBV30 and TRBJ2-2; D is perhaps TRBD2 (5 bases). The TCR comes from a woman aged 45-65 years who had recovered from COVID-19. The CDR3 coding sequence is TGTGCCTGGAGTCTGCGGGCGCGGAACGGGGAGCTGTTTTTT. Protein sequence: CAWSLRARNGELFF.